Given below is one T cell receptor beta chain in context. The antigen is unknown. The data were taken from a study of beta chain features in type 1 diabetes. Study-level results: Among patients with Type 1 diabetes, TCRB CDR3s were moderately but significantly shorter in every one of the four CD4+ subsets. Junctions at VDJ sites from type 1 diabetes patients had fewer insertions and more deletions.

Germline CDR1 WNHNN, CDR2 SYGVQD (reference sequence). V lost 0 bases to trimming and J lost 13 bases, with 16 bases between them. This CDR3 is 13 amino acids long. Expressed TCRB transcripts were sequenced, since all the RNA that had been isolated was reverse transcribed. Sequencing used immunoSEQ multiplex PCR; TCRdb keeps in-frame clones, though not all of them. The top ten hold 0.7% of the sample, which has 60,000 to 75,000 clones, roughly 49% seen once. CD45RO/CCR7/CD25/CD127/CD95/CD27 sorting isolated CD4+ naive, central memory, regulatory and stem cell-like memory cells. The TCR comes from a man between 25 and 39 years old with type 1 diabetes. The rearrangement uses TRBV10-1 and TRBJ2-7; D might be TRBD1 (6 bases). The sample was central memory CD4+ T cells from blood. The CDR3 DNA sequence: TGCGCCAGCAGTGAGTCGACAGGCAGGGGACAATACTTC. Protein: CASSESTGRGQYF.